Only a few counts were recorded for the clone carrying this TCR beta chain. Heparinised blood was drawn once per donor, averaging about 0.11 L. The record originates from a study of beta chain features in type 1 diabetes. Expressed TCRB transcripts were sequenced because the entire RNA isolate underwent reverse transcription. Assay: immunoSEQ multiplex PCR; the TCRdb copy retains only in-frame clones and omits some. The repertoire holds 300,000 to 450,000 clones, roughly 12% seen once, with about 0.018% in the top ten. The ends were cut back, 4 bases at V and 2 bases at J, with 10 bases in the middle. Germline V lookup: CDR1 SNHLY, CDR2 FYNNEI. The CDR3 consists of 14 residues.

The specimen was naive CD4+ T cells from blood. The sequence came from a man aged 18 to 29 in good health. The chain recombines TRBV2 with TRBJ2-3; D uncertain. CDR3 nucleotides: TGTGCCAGCAGTGCCAGGTCCTCCACAGATACGCAGTATTTT. It yields the protein CASSARSSTDTQYF.